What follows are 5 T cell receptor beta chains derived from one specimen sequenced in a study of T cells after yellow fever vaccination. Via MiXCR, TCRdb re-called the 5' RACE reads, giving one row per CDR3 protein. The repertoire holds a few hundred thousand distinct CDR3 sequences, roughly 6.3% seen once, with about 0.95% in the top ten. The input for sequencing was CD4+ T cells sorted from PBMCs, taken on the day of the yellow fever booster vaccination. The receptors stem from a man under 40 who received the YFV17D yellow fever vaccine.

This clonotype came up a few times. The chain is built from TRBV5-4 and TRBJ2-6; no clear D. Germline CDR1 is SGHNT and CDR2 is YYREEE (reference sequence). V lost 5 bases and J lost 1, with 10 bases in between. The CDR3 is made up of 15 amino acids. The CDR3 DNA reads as TGTGCCAGCAGGGGTCCTACTTCTGGGGCCAACGTCCTGACTTTC. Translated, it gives CASRGPTSGANVLTF. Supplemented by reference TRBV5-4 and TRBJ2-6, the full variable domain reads ETGVTQSPTHLIKTRGQQVTLRCSSQSGHNTVSWYQQALGQGPQFIFQYYREEENGRGNFPPRFSGLQFPNYSSELNVNALELDDSALYLCASRGPTSGANVLTFGAGSRLTVL.

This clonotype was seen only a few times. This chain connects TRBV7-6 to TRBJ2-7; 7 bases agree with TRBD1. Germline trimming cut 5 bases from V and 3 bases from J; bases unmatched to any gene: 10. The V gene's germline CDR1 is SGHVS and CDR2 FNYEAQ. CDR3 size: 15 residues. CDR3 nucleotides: TGTGCCAGCAGCGCGCTACAGGGGTTGGTCTACGAGCAGTACTTC. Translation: CASSALQGLVYEQYF.

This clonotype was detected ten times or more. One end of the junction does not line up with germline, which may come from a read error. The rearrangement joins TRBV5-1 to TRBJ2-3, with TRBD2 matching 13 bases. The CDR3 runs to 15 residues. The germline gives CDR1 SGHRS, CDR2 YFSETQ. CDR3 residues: CASSRTSGSKDTQYF. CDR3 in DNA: TGCGCCAGCAGCCGGACTAGCGGGAGCAAAGATACGCAGTATTTT. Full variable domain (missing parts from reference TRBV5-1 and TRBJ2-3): KAGVTQTPRYLIKTRGQQVTLSCSPISGHRSVSWYQQTPGQGLQFLFEYFSETQRNKGNFPGRFSGRQFSNSRSEMNVSTLELGDSALYLCASSRTSGSKDTQYFGPGTRLTVL.

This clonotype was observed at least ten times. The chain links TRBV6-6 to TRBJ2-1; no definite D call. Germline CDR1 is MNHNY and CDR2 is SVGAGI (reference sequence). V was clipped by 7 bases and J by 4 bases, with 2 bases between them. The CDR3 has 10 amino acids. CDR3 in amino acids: CASKYNEQFF. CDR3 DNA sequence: TGTGCCAGCAAGTACAATGAGCAGTTCTTC.

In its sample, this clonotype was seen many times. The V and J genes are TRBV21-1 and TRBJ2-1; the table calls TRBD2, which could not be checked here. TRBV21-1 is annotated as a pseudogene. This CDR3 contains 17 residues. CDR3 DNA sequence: TGTGCCAGCAGCAAAGAGCCTAGCCCTCTCTACTACAATGAGCAGTTCTTC. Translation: CASSKEPSPLYYNEQFF.